One and the same sample provided the 24 T cell receptor beta chains below, sequenced in a study of T cells in Graves' hyperthyroidism and ophthalmopathy. From RNA transcripts, TCR beta CDR3 regions were amplified. When the TCR CDR3 underwent first-round RT-PCR, the HTBI primer set was used. MiXCR, applied by TCRdb to the multiplex PCR reads, yields one record per CDR3 protein. The sample comprises about 540,000 distinct CDR3 sequences, 35% to 55% of which are singletons, and 8.2% rests with the top ten. Sequencing was performed on peripheral blood or thyroid tissue (not recorded which). The receptors originated from a young woman with Graves' hyperthyroidism.

The chain has TRBV2 and TRBJ2-7; 14 nucleotides align to TRBD2. The end of the DNA aligns better with TRBJ2-5, so the J call may be wrong. Germline assignment: CDR1 SNHLY and CDR2 FYNNEI. The CDR3 sequence is 14 residues long. The CDR3 DNA sequence: TGTGCCAGTGGGACTAGCGGGAGCGGGGAGACCCAGTACTTC. Amino acid sequence: CASGTSGSGETQYF.

The V and J genes are TRBV7-6 and TRBJ2-7; TRBD1 aligns across 8 bases. CDR1 SGHVS and CDR2 FNYEAQ come from the germline V gene. This CDR3 is 15 amino acids long. J was trimmed by 7 bases and V by 7 bases; bases with no gene match: 15. CDR3: CASTGSQGAPGEQYF. CDR3 nucleotides: TGTGCCAGCACTGGGTCCCAGGGGGCCCCAGGGGAGCAGTACTTC.

The genes are TRBV2 and TRBJ1-4, with 8 bases matching TRBD1. This CDR3 has 15 residues. The germline gives CDR1 SNHLY, CDR2 FYNNEI. The junction had 6 bases not matched to a gene; V was cut back by 6 bases and J by 3 bases. The CDR3 spells CASRNEQGANEKLFF. For the CDR3, the DNA is TGTGCCAGCAGGAATGAACAGGGGGCTAATGAAAAACTGTTTTTT.

With respect to this clonotype: The CDR3 does not close with the conserved phenylalanine or tryptophan, likely indicating a read error. The genes are TRBV11-1 and TRBJ2-2; 9 nucleotides line up with TRBD2. This CDR3 is built from 17 residues. Germline V gives CDR1 SGHAT, CDR2 FQDESV (reference sequence). J lost 4 bases, V lost 3 bases, and 9 bases had no gene match. In DNA form, the CDR3 reads TGTGCCAGCAGCTTGGGAGGGGCTAGCGGGATCACCGGGGAGCTGTTTTCT. This codes for CASSLGGASGITGELFS.

In regard to this clonotype: The conserved phenylalanine or tryptophan normally closing the CDR3 is absent here, so this likely arose from a read error. Because the CDR3's place on the DNA is in doubt, the DNA is left out and the CDR3 is given as listed by TCRdb. This chain connects TRBV2 to TRBJ1-3. The CDR3 comprises 11 residues, both ends counted. The germline V gene has CDR1 SNHLY and CDR2 FYNNEI. The CDR3 loop reads CASSERGTTNT.

The chain combines TRBV7-9 with TRBJ2-7; 9 nucleotides align to TRBD1. The germline CDR1 and CDR2 sequences are SEHNR and FQNEAQ (reference sequence). CDR3 length: 13 amino acids. J lost 5 bases, V lost 4 bases, and 3 bases had no gene match. In nucleotides, the CDR3 is TGTGCCAGCAGCTCCGACAGGGGGAACGAGCAGTACTTC. Its translation: CASSSDRGNEQYF.

This clonotype occurred a few times. J is TRBJ2-2 and V is TRBV9; D gene uncertain. CDR1 and CDR2 from the germline V gene are SGDLS and YYNGEE. This CDR3 spans 13 amino acids. Trimming shortened V by 3 bases and J by 8 bases, and 11 bases separated the two germline ends. CDR3 sequence (DNA): TGTGCCAGCAGCGGGCGAGAGACGGGGGAGCTGTTTTTT. This gives the protein CASSGRETGELFF. The full variable domain, completed using reference TRBV9 and TRBJ2-2, is DSGVTQTPKHLITATGQRVTLRCSPRSGDLSVYWYQQSLDQGLQFLIQYYNGEERAKGNILERFSAQQFPDLHSELNLSSLELGDSALYFCASSGRETGELFFGEGSRLTVL.

This clonotype was seen repeatedly, ten times or more. This chain connects TRBV29-1 to TRBJ2-7; D perhaps matches TRBD1 (5 bases). The V end lost 1 base, the J end lost 6 bases, and 10 bases lay between the germline ends. The CDR3 totals 12 residues. Per germline, CDR1 SQVTM and CDR2 ANQGSEA. In nucleotides, the CDR3 is TGCAGCGTTGAAGGGGGCGGCGGCGAGCAGTACTTC. Translated, it gives CSVEGGGGEQYF.

The CDR3 protein is CASSTTYLPYEQYF. CDR3 DNA: TGTGCCAGTAGTACTACGTACCTTCCCTACGAGCAGTACTTC. The chain couples TRBV19 to TRBJ2-7; D gene uncertain. V lost 4 bases and J 2 bases, leaving 12 bases between the germline ends. Germline lookup yields CDR1 LNHDA and CDR2 SQIVND (reference sequence). The CDR3 loop spans 14 amino acids. The full variable domain, in which reference TRBV19 and TRBJ2-7 provide the parts outside the CDR3, is DGGITQSPKYLFRKEGQNVTLSCEQNLNHDAMYWYRQDPGQGLRLIYYSQIVNDFQKGDIAEGYSVSREKKESFPLTVTSAQKNPTAFYLCASSTTYLPYEQYFGPGTRLTVT.

The chain employs TRBV7-3 and TRBJ1-1, with TRBD1 identical over 9 bases. There are 15 residues in the CDR3. Trimming took 6 bases from V and 7 from J; bases not matched to a gene: 12. Germline V gives CDR1 SGHTA, CDR2 FQGTGA. CDR3: CASSPLGTGSLEAFF. In DNA form, the CDR3 reads TGTGCCAGCAGTCCCCTAGGGACAGGGTCCCTTGAAGCTTTCTTT.

This clonotype was seen only a few times. The V call is TRBV14, the J call TRBJ1-1; D is uncertain. Germline V lookup: CDR1 SGHDN, CDR2 FVKESK. The CDR3 is made up of 14 amino acids. Deletions cut 3 bases from V and 10 bases from J, with 18 bases between. CDR3 amino acids: CASSQTDSLQRAFF. In nucleotides, the CDR3 is TGTGCCAGCAGCCAGACCGACTCGCTGCAAAGAGCTTTCTTT.

V and J are TRBV15 and TRBJ1-5; TRBD1 aligns across 7 bases. This CDR3 has 13 residues. Germline trimming cut 2 bases from V and 15 bases from J; bases unmatched to any gene: 10. Germline assignment: CDR1 LNHNV and CDR2 YYDKDF (reference sequence). The CDR3 nucleotides read TGTGCCACCAGCAGATCACAGGGGACCGCGGGGCATTTT. It translates to CATSRSQGTAGHF.

The chain carries TRBV20-1 and TRBJ2-7, with D hard to call. The length of the CDR3 is 13 residues. From germline, CDR1 is DFQATT and CDR2 SNEGSKA (reference sequence). Trimming left V 8 bases short and J 4 bases short, with 18 bases between. In nucleotides, the CDR3 is TGCAGTAGCTTAGACCCAACGGGTTACGAGCAGTACTTC. It yields the protein CSSLDPTGYEQYF.

The CDR3 DNA follows: TGTGCCAGCAGTGAACCGGGGGCTCGGGGTGAAAACACCATATATTTT. This translates into CASSEPGARGENTIYF. The rearrangement joins TRBV6-1 to TRBJ1-3; a possible D gene is TRBD1 (6 bases). CDR3 length equals 16 residues. Trimming took off 2 bases at V and 6 bases at J, with 17 bases between the two ends. Germline assignment: CDR1 MNHNS and CDR2 SASEGT.

At least ten counts were recorded for this clonotype. This rearrangement joins TRBV9 to TRBJ1-1; no definite D call. CDR3 size: 13 residues. V lost 0 bases, J lost 7 bases, and 10 bases lay in between. Germline V gives CDR1 SGDLS, CDR2 YYNGEE. CDR3 in DNA: TGTGCCAGCAGCGTAGGCGGGCAAGGTGAAGCTTTCTTT. Residues: CASSVGGQGEAFF.

The sample holds many counts of this clonotype. The chain couples TRBV5-6 to TRBJ1-6; the D is unclear. V was pared by 4 bases and J by 8 bases, with 10 bases between. The CDR3 runs to 13 residues. Germline V gives CDR1 SGHDT, CDR2 YYEEEE. The CDR3 reads CASSPRTYSPLHF. The CDR3 nucleotides are TGTGCCAGCAGCCCGAGGACGTATTCACCCCTCCACTTT.

This clonotype was observed a few times. The V and J genes are TRBV20-1 and TRBJ1-5, with 11 bases lining up with TRBD1. The V segment lost 4 bases and the J segment 7 bases; nucleotides outside the gene matches: 6. This CDR3 contains 14 residues. Germline CDR1 is DFQATT and CDR2 is SNEGSKA (reference sequence). The CDR3 DNA reads as TGCAGTGCTAACGGACAGGGGGCCCAGCAGCCCCAGCATTTT. The encoded protein is CSANGQGAQQPQHF.

The gene calls are TRBV20-1 and TRBJ2-7, with 11 bases matching TRBD2. Germline assignment: CDR1 DFQATT and CDR2 SNEGSKA (reference sequence). This CDR3 has 14 residues. Trimming cost V 4 bases and J 9 bases; bases outside gene matches: 11. This chain's CDR3 is CSAKGTSGLRGQYF. CDR3 nucleotides: TGCAGTGCTAAAGGGACTAGCGGCCTACGGGGGCAGTACTTC.

The chain carries TRBV25-1 and TRBJ1-3; 9 bases align to TRBD1. The CDR3 spans 14 residues. With V trimmed by 6 bases and J by 8 bases, 8 bases remained unmatched. Germline CDR1 and CDR2: MGHDK and SYGVNS. CDR3 nucleotide sequence: TGTGCCAGCAGCACCAAGGACAGGGGCTACACCATATATTTT. Its protein product is CASSTKDRGYTIYF. The complete variable domain, with remaining parts taken from reference TRBV25-1 and TRBJ1-3, reads EADIYQTPRYLVIGTGKKITLECSQTMGHDKMYWYQQDPGMELHLIHYSYGVNSTEKGDLSSESTVSRIRTEHFPLTLESARPSHTSQYLCASSTKDRGYTIYFGEGSWLTVV.

The rearrangement joins TRBV29-1 to TRBJ1-2; D is ambiguous. CDR3 length: 11 amino acids. Germline CDR1 is SQVTM and CDR2 is ANQGSEA. V lost 8 bases and J 0 bases, leaving 7 bases between the germline ends. CDR3 protein: CSLAANYGYTF. The CDR3 DNA sequence: TGCAGCTTAGCGGCTAACTATGGCTACACCTTC.

The rearrangement uses TRBV5-8 and TRBJ2-5, with 10 bases fitting TRBD1. After removal of 5 bases from V and 5 bases from J, the junction contained 6 bases not matched to a gene. This CDR3 has 14 amino acids. From germline, CDR1 is SGHTS and CDR2 YDEGEE. The DNA for the CDR3 is TGTGCCAGCAGGATGACAGGGGGCGAGGAGACCCAGTACTTC. Translating gives CASRMTGGEETQYF.

Comment on this clonotype: An end of the junction does not agree with germline; a read error may underlie this. This chain uses TRBV7-9 with TRBJ2-7; D unresolved. Germline assignment: CDR1 SEHNR and CDR2 FQNEAQ (reference sequence). The CDR3 consists of 12 residues. CDR3 bases: TGTGCCAGCGCCCCTGGGCACTACGAGCGGTACTTC. Encoded protein: CASAPGHYERYF.

As to this clonotype: At one of its ends the junction is not consistent with the germline gene, which may arise from a read error. The V call is TRBV15, the J call TRBJ1-1; unclear D gene. The CDR3 is 16 amino acids. Looked up from germline, CDR1 is LNHNV and CDR2 is YYDKDF (reference sequence). The CDR3 is CATSRGREAMNSEAFF. The CDR3 DNA is TGTGCCACCAGCAGAGGAAGGGAAGCCATGAACTCTGAAGCTTTCTTT.

The V and J genes are TRBV19 and TRBJ1-1, with 9 nucleotides matching TRBD1. Losses at the gene ends were 4 bases for V and 4 bases for J; bases not matched to a gene: 7. Germline loops: CDR1 LNHDA, CDR2 SQIVND (reference sequence). The CDR3 is 15 residues long. The CDR3 protein is CASSTYRDRATEAFF. The DNA of the CDR3 is TGTGCCAGTAGTACCTACCGGGACAGGGCCACTGAAGCTTTCTTT.